The clone carrying this TCR beta chain was seen only a few times. The antigen remains undetermined. This sample is drawn from a study of type 1 regulatory T cells. The overall study: An in vitro protocol generated T-allo10, a Tr1-enriched, alloantigen-specific CD4 T cell product. Study-wide results and caveats: Compared with non-Tr1 cells, Tr1 cells showed a narrower TCR repertoire.

CDR1 is MNHEY and CDR2 is SVGEGT in the germline V gene. There are 16 residues in the CDR3. V shed 4 bases and J 1 base; nucleotides not matched to a gene: 3. TCRdb passed the reads through MiXCR, listing each CDR3 protein once. The sample lists approximately 42,000 distinct CDR3 sequences, less than 15% occurring once. The TCR was taken from a human donor in good health. The chain is built from TRBV6-2 or TRBV6-3 and TRBJ2-2, with TRBD2 matching 10 bases. Sequences were obtained from cultured non-Tr1 T cells, either the whole culture or a sorted T cell fraction (not recorded which). CDR3 sequence: CASSSRTSGNTGELFF. As DNA, the CDR3 is TGTGCCAGCAGTTCCCGGACTAGCGGGAACACCGGGGAGCTGTTTTTT.